Shown below are 4 T cell receptor beta chains from a single sample sequenced in a study of blood T cell repertoires in COVID-19. Assay: immunoSEQ multiplex PCR; the TCRdb copy retains only in-frame clones and omits some. The table shows over 200,000 clones, with over 70% occurring only once. The sequenced material came from peripheral blood. These receptor sequences come from an elderly man with acute or convalescent COVID-19.

Concerning this clone: The identical CDR3 is also encoded by other nucleotide sequences in the sample. V usage is TRBV6-5 and J usage is TRBJ2-7; D gene ambiguous. The length of the CDR3 is 12 residues. Germline lookup yields CDR1 MNHEY and CDR2 SVGAGI. The V and J ends lost 5 bases and 4 bases respectively, with 9 bases between them. The CDR3 region is CASSPRTYEQYF. The CDR3 nucleotides read TGTGCCAGCAGTCCCCGCACTTACGAGCAGTACTTC.

This chain connects TRBV19 to TRBJ1-3; no firm D call. This CDR3 contains 14 residues. Trimming stripped 5 bases from V and 2 bases from J, with 10 bases between. The germline V gene has CDR1 LNHDA and CDR2 SQIVND (reference sequence). The CDR3 here is CASSSGEPGNTIYF. The CDR3, as DNA: TGTGCCAGTAGTTCCGGGGAACCTGGAAACACCATATATTTT.

The chain is built from TRBV19 and TRBJ2-7; 11 bases are a match to TRBD1. With 6 bases clipped from V and 2 bases from J, the junction kept 15 bases outside the gene matches. The CDR3 totals 18 residues. Germline lookup yields CDR1 LNHDA and CDR2 SQIVND (reference sequence). CDR3 nucleotide sequence: TGTGCCAGTAGCCCGGAAAGGAGACCGGGACAGGGGGCCTACGAGCAGTACTTC. This codes for CASSPERRPGQGAYEQYF.

This chain uses TRBV9 with TRBJ1-3, with D possibly being TRBD1 (6 bases). V was trimmed by 0 bases and J by 3 bases, leaving 13 bases between them. This CDR3 has 16 residues. The germline gives CDR1 SGDLS, CDR2 YYNGEE. DNA of the CDR3: TGTGCCAGCAGCGTAGCTCAGGGGCTAGATGGAAACACCATATATTTT. Amino acid sequence: CASSVAQGLDGNTIYF.